The 3 T cell receptor beta chains below come from one sample, sequenced in a study of graft-versus-host responses after intestinal transplantation. These receptors lack a known antigen. The assay was immunoSEQ multiplex PCR, and TCRdb's table has in-frame clones only and misses some. This sample has 100,000 to 130,000 clones, with approximately 88% found just once. The material was unstimulated CD4+ T cells sorted from spleen or lymph node cells, obtained before transplant. These receptors came from a human donor who was the organ donor for an intestinal transplant.

The sample holds one count of this clone. This chain connects TRBV6-1 to TRBJ1-5; D remains ambiguous. Germline V lookup: CDR1 MNHNS, CDR2 SASEGT. The germline V and J ends were trimmed by 7 bases and 10 bases, with 17 bases remaining between them. The CDR3 loop spans 13 amino acids. In nucleotides, the CDR3 is TGTGCCAGCACCGTGAGTATAGGAAGCCCCCAGCATTTT. This codes for CASTVSIGSPQHF.

This clone was seen only once. The chain carries TRBV9 and TRBJ2-2; D might be TRBD1 (6 bases). Germline V gene lookup returns CDR1 SGDLS and CDR2 YYNGEE. V was pared by 2 bases and J by 4 bases, with 9 bases between. The CDR3 runs 14 residues. The CDR3 bases are TGTGCCAGCAGCGTGGGGGCCCCCACCGGGGAGCTGTTTTTT. It specifies CASSVGAPTGELFF.

The chain joins TRBV2 to TRBJ1-1; 9 nucleotides align to TRBD1. Germline V gene lookup returns CDR1 SNHLY and CDR2 FYNNEI. The junction had 6 bases not matched to a gene; V was cut back by 8 bases and J by 5 bases. The CDR3 extends over 13 amino acids. CDR3 sequence: CASGGQGHTEAFF. The CDR3 bases are TGTGCCAGCGGGGGACAGGGTCATACTGAAGCTTTCTTT.